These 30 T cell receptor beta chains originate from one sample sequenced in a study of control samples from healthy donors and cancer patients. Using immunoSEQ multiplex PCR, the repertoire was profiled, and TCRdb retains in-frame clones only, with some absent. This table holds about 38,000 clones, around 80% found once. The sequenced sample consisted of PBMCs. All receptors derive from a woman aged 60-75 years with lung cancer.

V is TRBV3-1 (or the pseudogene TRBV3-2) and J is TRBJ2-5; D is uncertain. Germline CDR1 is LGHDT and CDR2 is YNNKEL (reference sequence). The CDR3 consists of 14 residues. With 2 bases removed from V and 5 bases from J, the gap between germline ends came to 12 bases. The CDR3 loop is CASSQQTYGETQYF. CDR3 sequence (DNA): TGTGCCAGCAGCCAACAGACCTACGGGGAGACCCAGTACTTC.

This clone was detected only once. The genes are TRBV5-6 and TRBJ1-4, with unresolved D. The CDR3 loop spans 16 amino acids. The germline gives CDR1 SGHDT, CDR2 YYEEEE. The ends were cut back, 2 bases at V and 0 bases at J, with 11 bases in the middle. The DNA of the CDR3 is TGTGCCAGCAGCTTAAAACCCTCCGCAACTAATGAAAAACTGTTTTTT. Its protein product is CASSLKPSATNEKLFF.

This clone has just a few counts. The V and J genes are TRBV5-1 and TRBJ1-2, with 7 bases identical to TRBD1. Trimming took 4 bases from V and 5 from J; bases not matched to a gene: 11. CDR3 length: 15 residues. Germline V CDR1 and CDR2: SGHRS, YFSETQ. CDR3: CASSLTPGTVYGYTF. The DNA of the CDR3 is TGCGCCAGCAGCCTAACCCCCGGGACAGTTTATGGCTACACCTTC.

CDR3 region: CASSLGDGLKQFF. The DNA for the CDR3 is TGTGCCAGCAGTTTAGGGGACGGCCTTAAGCAGTTCTTC. This sequence joins TRBV12-3 or TRBV12-4 and TRBJ2-1; D tentatively reads TRBD1 or TRBD2 (5 bases each). The V gene lost 1 base and the J gene lost 11 bases, with 12 bases spanning the gap. The CDR3 is 13 amino acids.

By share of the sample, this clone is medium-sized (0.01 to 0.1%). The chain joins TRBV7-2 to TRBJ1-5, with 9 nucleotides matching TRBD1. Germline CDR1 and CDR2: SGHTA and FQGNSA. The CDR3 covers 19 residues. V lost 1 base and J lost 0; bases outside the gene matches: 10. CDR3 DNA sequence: TGTGCCAGCAGCTTAGTAACAGGGGGCATTCGTAGTAGCAATCAGCCCCAGCATTTT. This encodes CASSLVTGGIRSSNQPQHF. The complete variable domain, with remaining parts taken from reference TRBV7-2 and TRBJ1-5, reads GAGVSQSPSNKVTEKGKDVELRCDPISGHTALYWYRQSLGQGLEFLIYFQGNSAPDKSGLPSDRFSAERTGGSVSTLTIQRTQQEDSAVYLCASSLVTGGIRSSNQPQHFGDGTRLSIL.

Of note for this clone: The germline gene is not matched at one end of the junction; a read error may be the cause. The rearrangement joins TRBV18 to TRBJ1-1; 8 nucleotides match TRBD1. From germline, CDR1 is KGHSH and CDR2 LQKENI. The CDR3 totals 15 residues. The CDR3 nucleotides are TGTGCCAGCTCTCCACAGGGGGATGAGCACACTGAAGCTTTCTTT. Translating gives CASSPQGDEHTEAFF.

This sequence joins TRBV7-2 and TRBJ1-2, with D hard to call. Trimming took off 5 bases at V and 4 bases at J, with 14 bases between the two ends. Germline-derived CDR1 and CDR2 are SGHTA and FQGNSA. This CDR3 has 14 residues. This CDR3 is CASSGYTTSYGYTF. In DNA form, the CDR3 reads TGTGCCAGCAGCGGATATACTACTTCCTATGGCTACACCTTC.

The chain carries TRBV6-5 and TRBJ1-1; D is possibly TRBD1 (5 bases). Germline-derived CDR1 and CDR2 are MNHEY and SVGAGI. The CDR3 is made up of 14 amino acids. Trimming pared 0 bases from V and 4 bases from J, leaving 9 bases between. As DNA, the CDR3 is TGTGCCAGCAGTTACTCGTCAGGGTTCACTGAAGCTTTCTTT. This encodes CASSYSSGFTEAFF.

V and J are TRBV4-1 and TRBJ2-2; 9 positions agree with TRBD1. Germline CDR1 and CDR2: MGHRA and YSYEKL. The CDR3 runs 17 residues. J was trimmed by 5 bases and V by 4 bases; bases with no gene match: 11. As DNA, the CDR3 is TGCGCCAGCAGCCCTAGGGCACAGGGGGCTGAGACCGGGGAGCTGTTTTTT. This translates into CASSPRAQGAETGELFF.

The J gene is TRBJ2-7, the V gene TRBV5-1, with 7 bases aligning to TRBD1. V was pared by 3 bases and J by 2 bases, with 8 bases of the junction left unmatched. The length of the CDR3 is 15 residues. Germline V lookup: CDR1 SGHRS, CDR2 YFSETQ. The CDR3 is CASSSVGQGAYEQYF. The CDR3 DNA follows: TGCGCCAGCAGCTCGGTAGGCCAGGGGGCCTACGAGCAGTACTTC.

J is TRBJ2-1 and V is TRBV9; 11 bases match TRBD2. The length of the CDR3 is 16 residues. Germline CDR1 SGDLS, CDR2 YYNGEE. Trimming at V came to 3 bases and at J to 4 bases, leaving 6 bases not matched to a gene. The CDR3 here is CASSATGTSGYNEQFF. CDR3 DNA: TGTGCCAGCAGCGCTACCGGGACTAGCGGTTACAATGAGCAGTTCTTC.

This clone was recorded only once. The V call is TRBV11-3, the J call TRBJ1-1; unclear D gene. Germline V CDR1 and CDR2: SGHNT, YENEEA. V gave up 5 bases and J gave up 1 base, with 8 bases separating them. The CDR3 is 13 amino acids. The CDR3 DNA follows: TGTGCCAGCAGCCCCGGGCCGAACACTGAAGCTTTCTTT. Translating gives CASSPGPNTEAFF.

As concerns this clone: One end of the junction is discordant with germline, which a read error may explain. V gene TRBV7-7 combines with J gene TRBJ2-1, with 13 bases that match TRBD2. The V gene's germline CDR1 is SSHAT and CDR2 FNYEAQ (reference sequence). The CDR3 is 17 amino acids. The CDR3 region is CASSQLAGGFPNNEQFF. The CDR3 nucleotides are TGTGCTAGCAGCCAACTAGCGGGAGGGTTTCCGAACAATGAGCAGTTCTTC.

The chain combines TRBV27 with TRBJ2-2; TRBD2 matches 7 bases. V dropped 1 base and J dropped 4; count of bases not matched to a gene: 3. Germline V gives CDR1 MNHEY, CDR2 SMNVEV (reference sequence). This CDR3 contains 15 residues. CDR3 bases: TGTGCCAGCAGTTTATACAGCGGGGCCACCGGGGAGCTGTTTTTT. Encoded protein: CASSLYSGATGELFF.

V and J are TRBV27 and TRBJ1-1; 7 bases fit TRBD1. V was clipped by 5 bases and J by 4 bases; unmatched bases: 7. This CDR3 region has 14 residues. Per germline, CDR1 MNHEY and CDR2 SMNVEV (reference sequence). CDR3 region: CASSLTGSSTEAFF. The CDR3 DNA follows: TGTGCCAGCAGTCTGACAGGGTCGAGCACTGAAGCTTTCTTT.

The CDR3 bases are TGTGCCAGCCATGAGGAGAGCTCCTACGAGCAGTACTTC. Its protein is CASHEESSYEQYF. The chain employs TRBV5-4 and TRBJ2-7; the D is unclear. Trimming removed 7 bases from V and 0 bases from J, with 11 bases in between. CDR3 length: 13 residues. CDR1 SGHNT and CDR2 YYREEE come from the germline V gene (reference sequence). Filled out from reference TRBV5-4 and TRBJ2-7, the complete variable domain reads ETGVTQSPTHLIKTRGQQVTLRCSSQSGHNTVSWYQQALGQGPQFIFQYYREEENGRGNFPPRFSGLQFPNYSSELNVNALELDDSALYLCASHEESSYEQYFGPGTRLTVT.

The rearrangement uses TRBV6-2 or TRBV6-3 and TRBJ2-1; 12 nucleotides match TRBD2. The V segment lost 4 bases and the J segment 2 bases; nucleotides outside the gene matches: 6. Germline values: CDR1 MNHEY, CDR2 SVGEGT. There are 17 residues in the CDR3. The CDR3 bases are TGTGCCAGCAGTTTTTCGGGACTAGCGGGCACCTACAATGAGCAGTTCTTC. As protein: CASSFSGLAGTYNEQFF.

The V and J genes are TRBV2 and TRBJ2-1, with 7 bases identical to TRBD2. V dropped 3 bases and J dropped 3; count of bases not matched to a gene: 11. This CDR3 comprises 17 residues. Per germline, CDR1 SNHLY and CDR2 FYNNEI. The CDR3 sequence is CASSDGRVSPSYNEQFF. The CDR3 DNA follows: TGTGCCAGCAGTGATGGGAGGGTGTCCCCTAGCTACAATGAGCAGTTCTTC.

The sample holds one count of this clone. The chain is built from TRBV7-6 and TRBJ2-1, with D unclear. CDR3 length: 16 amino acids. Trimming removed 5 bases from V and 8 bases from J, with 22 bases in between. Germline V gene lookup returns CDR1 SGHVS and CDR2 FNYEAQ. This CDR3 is CASSPPGRFIGDEQFF. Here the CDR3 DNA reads TGTGCCAGCAGCCCCCCCGGCAGATTCATCGGCGATGAGCAGTTCTTC.

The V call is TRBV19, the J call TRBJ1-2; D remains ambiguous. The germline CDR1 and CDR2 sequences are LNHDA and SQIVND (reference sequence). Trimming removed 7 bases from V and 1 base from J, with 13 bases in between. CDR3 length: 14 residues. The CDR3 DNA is TGTGCCAGTACCACTCCCGGTGTTAACTATGGCTACACCTTC. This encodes CASTTPGVNYGYTF.

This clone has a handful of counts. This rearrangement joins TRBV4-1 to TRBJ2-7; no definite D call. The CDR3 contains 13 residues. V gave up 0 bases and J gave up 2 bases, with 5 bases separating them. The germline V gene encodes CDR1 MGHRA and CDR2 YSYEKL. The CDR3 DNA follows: TGCGCCAGCAGCCAAGAAGCGACCTACGAGCAGTACTTC. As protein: CASSQEATYEQYF.

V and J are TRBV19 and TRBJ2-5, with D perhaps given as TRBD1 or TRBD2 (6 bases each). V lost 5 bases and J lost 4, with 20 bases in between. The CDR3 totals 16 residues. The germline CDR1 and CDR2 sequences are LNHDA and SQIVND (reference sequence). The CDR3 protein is CASSGGDTYFGETQYF. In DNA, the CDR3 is TGTGCCAGTAGTGGCGGGGACACCTACTTTGGAGAGACCCAGTACTTC.

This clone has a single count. The CDR3 coding sequence is TGTGCCAGCAGTCCCCGACAGGGTTGGGGACACTACGAGCAGTACTTC. Translating it yields CASSPRQGWGHYEQYF. The chain couples TRBV27 to TRBJ2-7, with 7 bases that match TRBD1. The CDR3 has 16 amino acids. In germline, CDR1 is MNHEY, CDR2 SMNVEV (reference sequence). V lost 5 bases to trimming and J lost 3 bases; unmatched junction nucleotides: 13.

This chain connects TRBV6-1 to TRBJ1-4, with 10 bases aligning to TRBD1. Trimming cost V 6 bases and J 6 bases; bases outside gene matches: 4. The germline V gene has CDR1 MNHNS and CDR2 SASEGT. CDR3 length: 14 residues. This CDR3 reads CASSYGTGDEKLFF. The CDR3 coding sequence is TGTGCCAGCAGCTATGGGACAGGGGATGAAAAACTGTTTTTT.

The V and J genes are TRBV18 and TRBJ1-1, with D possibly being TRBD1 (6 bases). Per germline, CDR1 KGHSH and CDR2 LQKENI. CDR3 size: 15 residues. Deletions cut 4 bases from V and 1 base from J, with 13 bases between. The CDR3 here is CASSRSRTENTEAFF. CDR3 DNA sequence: TGTGCCAGCTCACGTAGTAGGACAGAGAACACTGAAGCTTTCTTT.

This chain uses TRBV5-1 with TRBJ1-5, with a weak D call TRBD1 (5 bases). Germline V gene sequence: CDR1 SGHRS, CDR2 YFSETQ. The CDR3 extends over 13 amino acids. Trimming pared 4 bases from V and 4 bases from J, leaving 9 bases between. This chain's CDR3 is CASSRRGNQPQHF. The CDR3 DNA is TGCGCCAGCAGCCGCCGGGGGAATCAGCCCCAGCATTTT.

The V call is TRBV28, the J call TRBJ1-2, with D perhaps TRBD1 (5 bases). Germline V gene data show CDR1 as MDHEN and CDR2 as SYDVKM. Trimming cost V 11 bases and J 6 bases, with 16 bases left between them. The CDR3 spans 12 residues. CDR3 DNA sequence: TGTGCCTTAGGCAGGGAGAGGAATGGCTACACCTTC. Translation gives CALGRERNGYTF.

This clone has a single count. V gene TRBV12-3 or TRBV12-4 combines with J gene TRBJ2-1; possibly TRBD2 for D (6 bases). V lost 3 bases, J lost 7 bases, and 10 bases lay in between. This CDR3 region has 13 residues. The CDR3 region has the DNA TGTGCCAGCAGTTTGACTAGTAGGAATGAGCAGTTCTTC. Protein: CASSLTSRNEQFF.

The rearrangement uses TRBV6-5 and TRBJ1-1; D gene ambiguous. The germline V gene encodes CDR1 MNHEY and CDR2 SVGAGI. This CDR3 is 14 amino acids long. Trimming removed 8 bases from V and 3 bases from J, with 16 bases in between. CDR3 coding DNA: TGTGCCAGCGGACTACGGGATCTAGACACTGAAGCTTTCTTT. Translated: CASGLRDLDTEAFF.

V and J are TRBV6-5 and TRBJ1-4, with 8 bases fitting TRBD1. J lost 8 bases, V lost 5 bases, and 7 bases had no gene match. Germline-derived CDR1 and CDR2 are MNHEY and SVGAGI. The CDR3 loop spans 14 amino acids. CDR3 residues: CASSRTGLREKLFF. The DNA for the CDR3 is TGTGCCAGCAGTCGGACAGGGCTTCGGGAAAAACTGTTTTTT.